This entry concerns a single T cell receptor beta chain. The CDR3 is 16 amino acids. The germline CDR1 and CDR2 sequences are SGHTA and FQGNSA. V lost 5 bases and J 14 bases, leaving 27 bases between the germline ends. This entry comes from a study of blood T cell repertoires in COVID-19. Study background: Acute and convalescent COVID-19 samples came from the United States, Italy and Spain. PBMCs, B-cell-depleted T cells, or T cells were the source of the cDNA or gDNA that made up the material.

The data were produced by immunoSEQ multiplex PCR, yet TCRdb's version contains in-frame clones alone and is incomplete. The sample has 17,000 or so clones; approximately 78% are singletons. This clonotype originated in a man between 60 and 70 years old with active or convalescent COVID-19. The chain recombines TRBV7-2 with TRBJ1-4, with D perhaps TRBD1 (5 bases). The sample taken for sequencing was peripheral blood. The DNA of the CDR3 is TGTGCCAGCAGCCTAAGCCCGCTGACGGGGGGACCGACGCTGTTTTTT. As protein: CASSLSPLTGGPTLFF.